This entry features one TCR beta chain sequence. This clone was counted a few times. Its antigen specificity is not known. No base qualities exist here, and no much larger clone lies one base off it. In total, about 650 healthy bone marrow donors made up the cohort. All cohort members were sampled while nominally healthy, although unrecorded immune exposures were likely present. The donor was CMV seronegative and was included in the group of under 450 seronegative cohort members. Every donor gave a peripheral blood sample, and the peripheral blood mononuclear cells from that sample were used for TCR beta sequencing. Genomic DNA was extracted from the blood cell samples with the Qiagen DNeasy Blood Extraction Kit. This sample stems from a study of cytomegalovirus exposure and HLA in healthy donors (dated by TCRdb to the late 2010s). Broadly, across the study: In an earlier analysis of roughly 590 of the donors, around 290 Gb of sequence data and 100 million or so unique TCR beta sequences from roughly 180 million T cells were reported. An early release covering 500 to 750 HLA-typed donors comprised around 300 gigabases of sequencing data and some 79 million unique TCR sequences. Of the 350 to 450 genotyped donors, over 80% were placed in the genetic ancestry cluster associated with self-reported Caucasian donors. The aim of the study was to test whether cataloging public T cell receptors could identify signatures of past pathogen exposure. Using immunosequencing, the study profiled T cell repertoires from 666 subjects and related those repertoires to cytomegalovirus serostatus. Along with the approximately 700-subject first cohort, a separate validation cohort of over 90 different subjects was used. The study combined high-throughput TCR immunosequencing, statistical association of individual TCRs with disease status, and machine learning to predict cytomegalovirus infection status. A later analysis re-examined previously published TCR beta repertoires from more than 550 donors and added high-resolution HLA genotyping to investigate patterns of TCR occurrence. In the later analysis, no new phenotypic data were used to find candidate immune exposures; instead, reliance was placed on TCR beta sequences and their occurrence across donors. An earlier analysis of approximately 640 of the donors applied high-throughput TCR beta sequencing to assess whether each TCR beta V gene segment acted as functional or pseudogenic. Donor age, sex, ethnicity and CMV serostatus were collected together with the repertoire data. Genome-wide SNP genotypes for about three fifths of the roughly 700 donors were used in a later genetic analysis, which treated that subset as a discovery cohort. All discovery cohort repertoires had been generated on a single sequencing platform. HLA typing included class I and class II loci at four-digit resolution. The number of typed donors differed by locus: about 620-640 for A, B, C, DRB1 and DQB1; some 540 for DQA1; some 610 for DPA1; and around 490 for DPB1. Four or five DR-DQ haplotypes were handled as single units for association and clustering, since linkage in the cohort was strong. Across under 500 genotyped donors of the cohort, an average of roughly 250,000 unique TCR beta nucleotide sequences per donor were sequenced, and around 20% of those sequences were non-productive.

The paper as a whole reports these results and caveats: When HLA alleles, especially DR and DQ, strongly co-occurred, TCR associations were difficult to assign to individual alleles. A total of 150 or so TCR beta chains were listed by the study as associated with cytomegalovirus. Immune exposure information for the cohort was limited to CMV serostatus. In an earlier analysis of fewer than 750 of the donors, most TCR beta V segments were observed in productive rearrangements about 87% or about 30% of the time, broadly matching IMGT annotations. Because counts were too low, some 16 rarely observed V segments, including chromosome 9 orphons, were excluded from the earlier analysis of several hundred of the donors. Roughly uniform sequencing depth across donors was assumed in presence/absence analyses, although this assumption may not hold. A later analysis found that HLA-associated TCR beta chains were more clonally expanded and had lower generation probabilities than equally common non-associated chains. The 87-base-pair reads could not distinguish some IMGT-functional V segments, including TRBV6-2 and TRBV6-3, so those segments were excluded. A later analysis found that TCR association rates varied across HLA loci, with DRB1 alleles showing the most associated TCRs and HLA-C alleles the fewest. Linkage disequilibrium might explain the correlated functional status among segregating V segments, but an unknown experimental factor could not be ruled out. The sequencing pipeline was judged likely to have produced a cluster of highly shared sequence variants as a technical artifact. According to a later analysis, most CMV-associated TCR beta chains appeared to be HLA-restricted, and the HLA associations seemed to be driven largely by CMV exposure. The cohort was sequenced for TCR beta chains only, and without alpha or paired-chain data the features that could be detected were limited. Three of the identified cytomegalovirus-associated TCR beta chains were confirmed in vitro to be specific for cytomegalovirus antigens. A further reported finding was that TCR beta sequences accurately predicted the HLA-A and HLA-B alleles for most subjects in the first cohort. Because HLA typing was missing for some donors at each locus, association tests included only the typed subset. Several of the top co-occurrence clusters appeared to be linked to parvovirus B19, influenza, CMV and Epstein-Barr virus, according to a later analysis. A later genetic analysis associated a missense DCLRE1C variant with V-gene and J-gene trimming of TCR beta chains, and an independent cohort replicated the association. Cytomegalovirus status was reported to be diagnosed by the classifier with high specificity and sensitivity in both the original and validation cohorts. It was suggested by the authors that the approach could potentially be generalized to other disease states and immunological phenotypes. Compared with the 666-donor mean, donors in an Asian-associated ancestry cluster had fewer N-insertions in productive TCRs, according to a later genetic analysis. A later analysis associated approximately 17,000 TCR beta sequences with specific HLA alleles at a false discovery rate of 0.05. Most TCR sequences were observed very rarely across donors, whereas some public TCRs were present in many individuals.

Libraries were prepared through the immunoSEQ multiplex PCR assay. For the multiplex PCR, a mixture combining 60 forward primers for TCR Vbeta segments and 13 reverse primers for TCR Jbeta segments was used. The CDR3 region of rearranged TCR beta genes was amplified from genomic DNA with a multiplex PCR assay. The Illumina HiSeq System was used to sequence the amplified TCR beta libraries as 87-base-pair reads. In the authors' own workflow: Across the roughly 600 repertoires, a later analysis counted 75 million to 90 million unique TCR beta chains, 9 million to 14 million of which were shared by at least two donors. Raw reads were error-corrected and collapsed into unique sequences by a nearest-neighbor algorithm in which closely related sequences were merged to remove PCR and sequencing errors. Alignment of CDR3 sequences to IMGT reference sequences was used to assign V, D and J gene segments. Each retained sequence needed at least a six-nucleotide match to both a V gene segment and a J gene segment. Rearrangements were called productive when the CDR3 lacked stop codons and stayed in frame with V and J; all others were non-productive. Following IMGT convention, CDR3 was defined as the stretch from the second conserved V-encoded cysteine up to the conserved J-encoded phenylalanine. The earlier analysis of fewer than 700 of the donors excluded sequences that lacked an unambiguous match to a single V gene segment. An earlier analysis of under 750 of the donors called V segments functional above 56.7% productive rearrangements and segregating when the between-donor standard deviation exceeded 5%. A statistical classification framework was developed to diagnose cytomegalovirus status using the catalog of TCR beta chain sequences. In a later analysis, TCR nucleotide sequences were compared against IMGT/GENE-DB human TR gene sequences so that V and J genes could be assigned. In a later analysis, CDR3 sequences and most-parsimonious VDJ recombination scenarios were assigned using the TCRdist pipeline. In a later analysis, each TCR beta chain was defined by its CDR3 amino acid sequence together with its V-gene family, and reads without a unique V-gene family were excluded. A later analysis removed 592 highly shared, low-generation-probability nucleotide sequences to deal with suspected cross-contamination and a sequencing artifact. In a later analysis, a clonal expansion index for each public chain was calculated from normalized within-repertoire ranks of inferred template counts. In a later analysis, generation probabilities were computed with a VDJ recombination model fitted to out-of-frame rearrangements, and the resulting probabilities were checked against IGoR. A later analysis scored TCR-TCR, TCR-HLA and TCR-CMV co-occurrence with hypergeometric tests, applying a repertoire-size bias correction to TCR pairs. To estimate false discovery rates, a later analysis permuted the HLA or CMV assignments 20 times. In a later analysis, co-occurring TCRs were grouped using DBSCAN, and TCRdist sequence similarity was added for clustering within HLA-allele-positive subsets. For co-occurrence clustering, repertoires with fewer than 30,000 or more than 120,000 public chains were excluded, along with roughly 5 repertoires with anomalous nucleotide sharing. In TCRdb, the immuneACCESS table is reduced to in-frame sequences with V and J assigned. These tables do not hold every clone; where another copy was compared, an unresolved V gene accounts for under half, and the others remain unexplained. The V and J calls and clone size were taken over from that table, and D and trimming were inferred from the DNA. In this sample the table shows roughly 160,000 clones, around three quarters of which occur a single time. The ten biggest clones cover roughly 1.7% of the sample.

Per the germline V gene, SGHTA is the CDR1 and FQGTGA is the CDR2. V ends up 4 bases short and J 5 bases short, with an unmatched junction base count of 2. The CDR3 has 14 amino acids, counting the end cysteine and phenylalanine. Just CDR3 DNA is preserved here, 42 bases in frame from base 1. This receptor chain uses TRBV7-3 and TRBJ2-5, with TRBD2 identical over 12 junction bases. The receptor was derived from a young woman in good health and CMV-seronegative. What was sequenced was PBMCs. The bases are TGTGCCAGCAGCTCCGGACTAGCGGGGGAGACCCAGTACTTC. This yields the protein CASSSGLAGETQYF. Supplemented by the reference TRBV7-3 and TRBJ2-5 proteins around the CDR3, the complete variable domain is GAGVSQTPSNKVTEKGKYVELRCDPISGHTALYWYRQSLGQGPEFLIYFQGTGAADDSGLPNDRFFAVRPEGSVSTLKIQRTERGDSAVYLCASSSGLAGETQYFGPGTRLLVL.